These 21 T cell receptor beta chains were sequenced from one sample in a study of T cell clonality in common variable immunodeficiency (dated by TCRdb to 2013 to 2016). The receptor library was made with the immunoSEQ multiplex PCR assay. TCRdb holds this immuneACCESS table with in-frame rearrangements only. Some clones are missing; in checked studies, unresolved V genes explain under half, and the rest has no known cause. This sample has 30,000 to 40,000 clones, none of them a singleton. Roughly a tenth of the sample is held by the ten biggest clonotypes. The material sequenced was peripheral blood mononuclear cells. The receptors stem from a person aged 18 to 70 in good health.

This clone occurred many times. Coverage ceases 3 residues before the CDR3 finishes, and the germline J gene fills in the end. V gene TRBV6-1 combines with J gene TRBJ1-5; D gene uncertain. The germline V gene has CDR1 MNHNS and CDR2 SASEGT. The V gene lost 0 bases and the J gene lost 5 bases, with 5 bases spanning the gap. The CDR3 loop spans 13 amino acids. Partial CDR3 DNA: TGTGCCAGCAGTGAAGCGGCGGATCAGCCC. Its translation is CASSEAADQP. The whole CDR3 region reads CASSEAADQPQHF.

This clone was observed at least ten times. The observed sequence ends 3 residues before the CDR3 terminus, with the missing tail filled in from the germline J gene. The chain employs TRBV12-3 or TRBV12-4 and TRBJ2-6; D may be TRBD1 (5 bases). Trimming took 7 bases from V and 0 from J, leaving 19 bases between them. The CDR3 is made up of 18 amino acids. The sequenced CDR3 bases are TGTGCCAGCACCTCGGCAGGGATCTTCCCCTCTGGGGCCAACGTC. Residues: CASTSAGIFPSGANV. Given in full, the CDR3 is CASTSAGIFPSGANVLTF.

There are many counts of this clone. Sequencing ends 3 residues short of the CDR3 end; the germline J gene provides the rest. The chain combines TRBV19 with TRBJ1-6, with D perhaps matching TRBD1 (5 bases). V was trimmed by 7 bases and J by 4 bases, leaving 11 bases between them. The length of the CDR3 is 14 residues. Germline V gives CDR1 LNHDA, CDR2 SQIVND (reference sequence). CDR3 sequence reads: CASTEGEYNSPLHF. The sequenced part of the CDR3 DNA is TGTGCCAGTACTGAAGGGGAGTATAATTCACCC.

This clone showed up many times. The read falls 3 residues short of the CDR3 end, and the missing part is taken from the germline J gene. J is TRBJ2-3 and V is TRBV20-1; tentatively, D is TRBD1 (5 bases). Per the germline V gene, CDR1 is DFQATT and CDR2 is SNEGSKA (reference sequence). This CDR3 region has 14 residues. Trimming pared 5 bases from V and 6 bases from J, leaving 18 bases between. This chain's CDR3 is CSASQGLFGDTQYF. The sequenced part of the CDR3 DNA is TGCAGTGCTTCCCAGGGCCTCTTTGGGGATACG.

In its sample, this clone was seen many times. With the read ending 3 residues before the CDR3 end, the germline J gene is used to fill in that end. This chain connects TRBV10-3 to TRBJ2-7; 8 positions match TRBD2. CDR1 ENHRY and CDR2 SYGVKD come from the germline V gene. After removal of 4 bases from V and 0 bases from J, the junction contained 14 bases not matched to a gene. This CDR3 is built from 18 residues. The covered CDR3 bases are TGTGCCATCAGTGCCTCCGGGGTGCGGGAGGCCAGCTCCTACGAG. It codes for CAISASGVREASSYE. The CDR3 in its entirety is CAISASGVREASSYEQYF.

This clone was detected ten times or more. The read terminates 3 residues before the CDR3 end, so the remaining end is supplied by the germline J gene. This chain uses TRBV20-1 with TRBJ2-5, with 9 bases lining up with TRBD2. With V trimmed by 5 bases and J by 3 bases, 4 bases remained unmatched. Germline loops: CDR1 DFQATT, CDR2 SNEGSKA (reference sequence). CDR3 length: 13 residues. Partial CDR3 DNA: TGCAGTGCTTTACTAGCGGGTGAAGAGACC. It specifies CSALLAGEET. The full CDR3 is CSALLAGEETQYF.

In this sample, this clone turned up many times. Read data end 3 residues before the CDR3 end; the end is taken from the germline J gene. The V and J genes are TRBV19 and TRBJ1-2; 7 bases fit TRBD1. The CDR3 sequence is 12 residues long. Germline-derived CDR1 and CDR2 are LNHDA and SQIVND (reference sequence). This CDR3 reads CASRTGTEGYTF. CDR3 bases read: TGTGCCAGTAGGACCGGGACAGAAGGC. Drawing the rest from reference TRBV19 and TRBJ1-2, the complete variable domain is DGGITQSPKYLFRKEGQNVTLSCEQNLNHDAMYWYRQDPGQGLRLIYYSQIVNDFQKGDIAEGYSVSREKKESFPLTVTSAQKNPTAFYLCASRTGTEGYTFGSGTRLTVV.

This clone showed up many times. The read ends 3 residues shy of where the CDR3 ends; the end is completed using the germline J gene. V is TRBV7-2 and J is TRBJ2-6; no reliable D call. The CDR3 has 12 amino acids. With 3 bases removed from V and 5 bases from J, the gap between germline ends came to 2 bases. CDR1 and CDR2 from the germline V gene are SGHTA and FQGNSA. The DNA read from the CDR3 is TGTGCCAGCAGCTTCAGGGCCAACGTC. Translating gives CASSFRANV. The full CDR3 sequence reads CASSFRANVLTF.

With regard to this clone: The CDR3 is cut off 3 residues early in the read; its end comes from the germline J gene. The rearrangement links TRBV7-3 to TRBJ2-5; 9 nucleotides align to TRBD2. This CDR3 is built from 14 residues. With V trimmed by 5 bases and J by 4 bases, 5 bases remained unmatched. CDR1 is SGHTA, CDR2 FQGTGA, per germline. The CDR3 is CASSLGTSTETQYF. The DNA read from the CDR3 is TGTGCCAGCAGCCTGGGGACTAGCACAGAGACC.

This clone was observed at least ten times. The read comes to an end 3 residues before the CDR3 does, leaving the germline J gene to fill in the end. The chain uses TRBV19 and TRBJ1-1; TRBD1 agrees at 10 bases. V gave up 5 bases and J gave up 0 bases; unmatched junction bases: 9. Germline-derived CDR1 and CDR2 are LNHDA and SQIVND (reference sequence). The CDR3 is 17 amino acids. The CDR3 reads CASSGGTGAPMNTEAFF. The DNA read from the CDR3 is TGTGCCAGTAGTGGAGGGACAGGGGCGCCTATGAACACTGAA. Filled out from reference TRBV19 and TRBJ1-1, the complete variable domain reads DGGITQSPKYLFRKEGQNVTLSCEQNLNHDAMYWYRQDPGQGLRLIYYSQIVNDFQKGDIAEGYSVSREKKESFPLTVTSAQKNPTAFYLCASSGGTGAPMNTEAFFGQGTRLTVV.

This clone was detected many times. The CDR3 goes on 3 residues after the read ends, and that part is filled in from the germline J gene. V usage is TRBV7-9 and J usage is TRBJ2-7; D is possibly TRBD2 (6 bases). The CDR3 extends over 10 amino acids. The V end was cut by 11 bases, the J end by 3 bases, with 8 bases between. Germline V CDR1 and CDR2: SEHNR, FQNEAQ (reference sequence). The covered CDR3 bases are TGTGCCGAGGAGGGCTACGAG. It is translated as CAEEGYE. The whole CDR3 reads CAEEGYEQYF.

In this sample, this clone turned up a few times. The missing CDR3 end, 3 residues past where the read stops, is filled in from the germline J gene. The V gene is TRBV6-9, the J gene TRBJ1-2; possibly TRBD1 for D (6 bases). The germline V and J ends were trimmed by 3 bases and 5 bases, with 13 bases remaining between them. From germline, CDR1 is MNHGY and CDR2 SVAAGI. CDR3 length: 14 amino acids. CDR3 DNA, as far as it was read: TGTGCCAGCAGTTACGGGGGGCCGGGGTATGGC. Residues: CASSYGGPGYG. The full CDR3 protein is CASSYGGPGYGYTF.

This clone was seen repeatedly, ten times or more. Coverage ceases 3 residues before the CDR3 finishes, and the germline J gene fills in the end. The V and J genes are TRBV5-1 and TRBJ1-6; D not resolved. This CDR3 region has 16 residues. Trimming removed 5 bases at V and 7 bases at J, with 19 bases between. The germline V gene has CDR1 SGHRS and CDR2 YFSETQ. The part of the CDR3 DNA that was read is TGCGCCAGCAGGACTAATCAAGCCGGCACGAATTCACCC. Translation gives CASRTNQAGTNSP. The full CDR3 protein is CASRTNQAGTNSPLHF.

There are a few counts of this clone. Read sequence stops 3 residues before the CDR3 end, and the germline J gene provides the missing end. V is TRBV30 and J is TRBJ2-4; D may be TRBD2 (6 bases). Germline V gene lookup returns CDR1 GTSNPN and CDR2 SVGIG (reference sequence). The CDR3 length is 13 residues. This CDR3 reads CAWSVREDYGQYF. The sequenced part of the CDR3 DNA is TGTGCCTGGAGTGTAAGGGAGGACTATGGT.

This clone was recorded at least ten times. Incomplete CDR3 DNA: TGTGCCAGTAGTACTAGTATGGCGAACGAG. Translated: CASSTSMANE. The whole CDR3 sequence reads CASSTSMANEQYF. The rearrangement joins TRBV19 to TRBJ2-7; D is ambiguous. The read falls 3 residues short of the CDR3 end, and the missing part is taken from the germline J gene. The germline CDR1 and CDR2 sequences are LNHDA and SQIVND (reference sequence). Trimming removed 4 bases from V and 5 bases from J, with 12 bases in between. The CDR3 runs to 13 residues.

This clone was recorded at least ten times. The read ends 3 residues shy of where the CDR3 ends; the end is completed using the germline J gene. The genes are TRBV7-3 and TRBJ2-2; 7 bases align to TRBD1. V lost 4 bases to trimming and J lost 6 bases; unmatched junction nucleotides: 14. Per germline, CDR1 SGHTA and CDR2 FQGTGA. This CDR3 has 17 residues. The CDR3: CASSSTPGQLVPGELFF. CDR3 DNA (partial): TGTGCCAGCAGCTCAACCCCGGGACAGTTGGTCCCCGGGGAG.

This clone was seen at least ten times. The read comes to an end 3 residues before the CDR3 does, leaving the germline J gene to fill in the end. The rearrangement joins TRBV5-1 to TRBJ2-1; the match to TRBD1 covers 9 bases. The CDR3 totals 14 residues. The germline CDR1 and CDR2 sequences are SGHRS and YFSETQ. V gave up 4 bases and J gave up 8 bases; unmatched junction bases: 7. The CDR3 sequence: CASSNGDRADEQFF. CDR3 bases read: TGCGCCAGCAGCAACGGGGACAGGGCGGATGAG. The whole variable domain, filled in from reference TRBV5-1 and TRBJ2-1, reads KAGVTQTPRYLIKTRGQQVTLSCSPISGHRSVSWYQQTPGQGLQFLFEYFSETQRNKGNFPGRFSGRQFSNSRSEMNVSTLELGDSALYLCASSNGDRADEQFFGPGTRLTVL.

The table lists this clone with many counts. The CDR3 is cut off 3 residues early in the read; its end comes from the germline J gene. Other DNA variants within this sample encode the same CDR3. This chain connects TRBV7-2 to TRBJ2-1, with 10 bases aligning to TRBD2. The CDR3 runs to 15 residues. The germline gives CDR1 SGHTA, CDR2 FQGNSA. The J segment lost 4 bases and the V segment lost 3 bases, leaving 3 bases of the junction unmatched. CDR3 sequence reads: CASSFGLADYNEQFF. The DNA read from the CDR3 is TGTGCCAGCAGCTTCGGACTAGCGGATTACAATGAG.

This clone was counted at least ten times. The CDR3 end is not reached by the read, which stops 3 residues before it; the germline J gene fills it in. The chain carries TRBV18 and TRBJ2-5, with 9 nucleotides matching TRBD1. CDR1 KGHSH and CDR2 LQKENI come from the germline V gene. V lost 2 bases to trimming and J lost 5 bases; unmatched junction nucleotides: 9. The CDR3 is made up of 16 amino acids. CDR3 DNA (partial): TGTGCCAGCTCACCAAACCCACAGGGGGCCGGTGAGACC. As protein: CASSPNPQGAGET. The full CDR3 protein is CASSPNPQGAGETQYF.

This clone occurred many times. The read ends 3 residues shy of where the CDR3 ends; the end is completed using the germline J gene. J is TRBJ2-7 and V is TRBV11-2, with a possible D match to TRBD1 (6 bases). Germline values: CDR1 SGHAT, CDR2 FQNNGV. Trimming took 4 bases from V and 6 from J, leaving 19 bases between them. CDR3 length: 15 amino acids. The chain's CDR3 is CASSSNTGPFSEQYF. CDR3 bases read: TGTGCCAGCAGCTCCAACACAGGGCCCTTTAGCGAG.

This clone was counted many times. The observed sequence ends 3 residues before the CDR3 terminus, with the missing tail filled in from the germline J gene. V gene TRBV10-3 combines with J gene TRBJ1-1; no clear D gene. Looked up from germline, CDR1 is ENHRY and CDR2 is SYGVKD. V was clipped by 4 bases and J by 6 bases, with 18 bases between them. The CDR3 runs to 15 residues. This CDR3 reads CAISGNPGPPAEAFF. CDR3 DNA, as far as it was read: TGTGCCATCAGTGGTAATCCGGGTCCTCCGGCTGAA.